This TCR beta chain came from a study of ipilimumab plus nivolumab after autologous stem cell transplantation (dated by TCRdb to about 2021). Context from the whole study: Trial patients received a median of roughly 5 ipilimumab doses and under 10 nivolumab doses. Both primary refractory and relapsed disease were represented in the DLBCL cohort, where 18-month progression-free survival was roughly 89% and 26%, respectively. The trial enrolled patients with high-risk diffuse large B cell lymphoma, mature T cell lymphoma, or multiple myeloma undergoing autologous transplant. The intent-to-treat population of the trial was made up of a few dozen patients.

Summary of the overall study and its limitations: Per the authors, a biologic rationale for further study of the post-transplant checkpoint inhibition approach was offered by T cell receptor repertoire, regulatory T cell phenotype and gut microbiota profiles. Combined checkpoint inhibition appeared tolerable as post-transplant consolidation, according to the authors' conclusion.

This clone was found once. Its antigen remains undetermined. No base quality information exists; no much larger clone differs at one position. The receptor library was made with the immunoSEQ multiplex PCR assay. Sourced from immuneACCESS, this table was stored by TCRdb with only in-frame sequences that have V and J called. A share of the clones is absent; for the studies checked, an unresolved V gene accounts for under half, and the remainder has no known explanation. For this sample there are around 23,000 clones; just under 75% appear just once. About 23% of the sample rests with the top ten. Measured from the cysteine to the phenylalanine, the CDR3 is 14 residues long. CDR3 DNA only is kept here, 42 bases in frame from base 1. V drops 5 bases and J drops 4 bases, leaving 11 bases in between. Taken from the germline V gene, the CDR1 and CDR2 loops are KGHSH and LQKENI. Checkpoint therapy began 14 to 28 days after autologous transplant, with ipilimumab given at 1 mg/kg intravenously on day 1 of selected weeks. Nivolumab was given at 3 mg/kg intravenously on day 1 of weeks 1, 4, 7, 10, and every two weeks through week 26. The study was a Phase Ib clinical trial testing combined checkpoint inhibition with ipilimumab and nivolumab as consolidation after autologous stem cell transplantation.

The chain is encoded by TRBV18 joined to TRBJ1-4, with a tentative D gene TRBD1 over 5 matching bases. The material sequenced was PBMCs, taken in a trial of ipilimumab plus nivolumab as post-transplant consolidation. This clonotype was sampled from a male donor with diffuse large B-cell lymphoma. DNA sequence: TGTGCCAGCTCATCGCAGGGATTTAATGAAAAACTGTTTTTT. Protein translation: CASSSQGFNEKLFF.